In this sample, the clone carrying this T cell receptor beta chain turned up a few times. Its antigen is not known. Survey-level resolution applied to immunoSEQ assay v3.0. Libraries were prepared by immunoSEQ multiplex PCR; TCRdb keeps only in-frame clonotypes and omits some of them. The sample contains tens of thousands of clones, 90% of which appear only once. The CDR3 runs 15 residues. Germline CDR1 reads SGHRS; CDR2 reads YFSETQ. Deletions cut 0 bases from V and 6 bases from J, with 15 bases between. This sample was included in a study of long-term antiretroviral therapy in people with HIV. Overall study results and limits: An increase in diversity followed ART, yet levels stayed below transplant donor controls. Control repertoires displayed wider CDR3 length ranges than the HIV repertoires.

Material: unsorted PBMCs, obtained around 5 years after starting antiretroviral therapy. This rearrangement joins TRBV5-1 to TRBJ1-2; D might be TRBD1 (5 bases). This sequence originates from a woman between 40 and 55 years old with HIV. The CDR3, as DNA: TGCGCCAGCAGCTTGGGTACAGACTTGGGGGATGGCTACACCTTC. It encodes CASSLGTDLGDGYTF.